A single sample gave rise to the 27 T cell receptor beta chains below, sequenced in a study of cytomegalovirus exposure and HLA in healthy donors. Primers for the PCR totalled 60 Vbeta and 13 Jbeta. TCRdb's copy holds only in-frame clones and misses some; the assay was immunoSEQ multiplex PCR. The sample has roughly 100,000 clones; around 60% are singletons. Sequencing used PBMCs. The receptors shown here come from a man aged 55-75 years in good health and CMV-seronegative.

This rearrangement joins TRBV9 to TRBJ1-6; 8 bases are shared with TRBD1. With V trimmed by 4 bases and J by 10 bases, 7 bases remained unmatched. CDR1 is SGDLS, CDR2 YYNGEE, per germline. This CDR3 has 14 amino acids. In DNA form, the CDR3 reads TGTGCCAGCAGCCCAGGGGGCGCGGGATCACCCCTCCACTTT. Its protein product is CASSPGGAGSPLHF.

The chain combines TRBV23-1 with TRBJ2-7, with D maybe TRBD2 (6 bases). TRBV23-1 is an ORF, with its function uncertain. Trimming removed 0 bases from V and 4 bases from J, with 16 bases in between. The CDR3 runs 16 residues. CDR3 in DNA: TGCGCCAGCAGTCAATCAATCGGGAGCCGAAAATACGAGCAGTACTTC. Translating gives CASSQSIGSRKYEQYF.

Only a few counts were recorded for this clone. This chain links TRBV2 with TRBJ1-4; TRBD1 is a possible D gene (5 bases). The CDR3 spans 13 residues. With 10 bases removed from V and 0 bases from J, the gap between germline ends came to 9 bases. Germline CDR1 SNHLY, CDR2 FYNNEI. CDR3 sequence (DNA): TGTGCCACGCAGGGCTCAACTAATGAAAAACTGTTTTTT. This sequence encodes CATQGSTNEKLFF. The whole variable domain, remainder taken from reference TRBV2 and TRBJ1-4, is EPEVTQTPSHQVTQMGQEVILRCVPISNHLYFYWYRQILGQKVEFLVSFYNNEISEKSEIFDDQFSVERPDGSNFTLKIRSTKLEDSAMYFCATQGSTNEKLFFGSGTQLSVL.

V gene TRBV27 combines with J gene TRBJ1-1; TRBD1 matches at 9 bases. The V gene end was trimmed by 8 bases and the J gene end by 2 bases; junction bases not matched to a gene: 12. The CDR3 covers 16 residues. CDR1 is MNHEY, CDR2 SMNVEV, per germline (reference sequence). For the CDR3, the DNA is TGTGCCAGCCGGGACAGGGTTATTGGATTTAACACTGAAGCTTTCTTT. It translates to CASRDRVIGFNTEAFF.

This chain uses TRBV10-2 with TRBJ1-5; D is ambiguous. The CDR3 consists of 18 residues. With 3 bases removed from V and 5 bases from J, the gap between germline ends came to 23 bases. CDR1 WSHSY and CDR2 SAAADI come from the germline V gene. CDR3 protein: CASSDGPLRAVADQPQHF. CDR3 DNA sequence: TGCGCCAGCAGTGACGGACCGTTGAGGGCGGTGGCTGATCAGCCCCAGCATTTT.

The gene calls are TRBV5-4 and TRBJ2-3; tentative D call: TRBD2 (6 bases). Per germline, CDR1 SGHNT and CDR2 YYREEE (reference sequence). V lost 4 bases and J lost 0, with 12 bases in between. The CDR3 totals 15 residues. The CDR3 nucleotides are TGTGCCAGCAGCCCGGGACTTTCTAGCACAGATACGCAGTATTTT. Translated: CASSPGLSSTDTQYF.

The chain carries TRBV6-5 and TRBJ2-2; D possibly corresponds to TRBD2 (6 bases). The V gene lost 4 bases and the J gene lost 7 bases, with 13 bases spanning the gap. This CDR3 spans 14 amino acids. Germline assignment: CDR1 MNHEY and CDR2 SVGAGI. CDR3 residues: CASSWRREVGELFF. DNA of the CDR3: TGTGCCAGCAGTTGGCGCAGGGAGGTCGGGGAGCTGTTTTTT.

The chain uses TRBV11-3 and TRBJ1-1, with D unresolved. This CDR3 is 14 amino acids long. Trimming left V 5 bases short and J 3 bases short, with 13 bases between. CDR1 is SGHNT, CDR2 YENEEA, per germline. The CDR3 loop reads CASSPSPGHTEAFF. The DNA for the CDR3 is TGTGCCAGCAGCCCCTCACCGGGTCACACTGAAGCTTTCTTT. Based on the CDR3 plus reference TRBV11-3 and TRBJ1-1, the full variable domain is EAGVVQSPRYKIIEKKQPVAFWCNPISGHNTLYWYLQNLGQGPELLIRYENEEAVDDSQLPKDRFSAERLKGVDSTLKIQPAELGDSAVYLCASSPSPGHTEAFFGQGTRLTVV.

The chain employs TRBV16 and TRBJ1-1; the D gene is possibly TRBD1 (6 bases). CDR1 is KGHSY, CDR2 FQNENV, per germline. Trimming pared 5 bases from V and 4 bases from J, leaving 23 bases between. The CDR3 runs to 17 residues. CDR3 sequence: CASSFFEYTGSSTEAFF. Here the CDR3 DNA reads TGTGCCAGCAGCTTCTTCGAGTATACAGGGTCGAGCACTGAAGCTTTCTTT.

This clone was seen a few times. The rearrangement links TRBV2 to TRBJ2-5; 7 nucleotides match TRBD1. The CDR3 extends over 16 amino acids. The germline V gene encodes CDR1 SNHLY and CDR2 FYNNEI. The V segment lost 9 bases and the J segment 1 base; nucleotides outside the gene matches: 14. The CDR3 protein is CAREGQFQGGQETQYF. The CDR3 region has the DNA TGTGCCAGAGAGGGACAGTTCCAAGGGGGCCAAGAGACCCAGTACTTC.

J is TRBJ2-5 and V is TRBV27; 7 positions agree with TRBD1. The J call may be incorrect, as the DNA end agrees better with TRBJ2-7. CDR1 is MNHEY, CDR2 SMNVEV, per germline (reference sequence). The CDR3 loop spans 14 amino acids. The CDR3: CASSPMTGNYEQYF. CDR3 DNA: TGTGCCAGCAGTCCGATGACAGGGAACTACGAGCAGTACTTC.

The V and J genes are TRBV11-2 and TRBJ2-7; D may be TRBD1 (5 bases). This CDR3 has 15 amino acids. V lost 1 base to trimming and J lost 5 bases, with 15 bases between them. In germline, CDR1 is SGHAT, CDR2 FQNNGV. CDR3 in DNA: TGTGCCAGCAGCTTAGTGGGGTCAGGGCTGGACGAGCAGTACTTC. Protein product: CASSLVGSGLDEQYF.

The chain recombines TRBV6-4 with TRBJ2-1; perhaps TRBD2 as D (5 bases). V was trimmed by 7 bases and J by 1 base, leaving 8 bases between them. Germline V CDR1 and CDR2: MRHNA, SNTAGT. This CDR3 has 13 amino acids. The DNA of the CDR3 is TGTGCCAGCAACCTAGCTTCCTACAATGAGCAGTTCTTC. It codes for CASNLASYNEQFF.

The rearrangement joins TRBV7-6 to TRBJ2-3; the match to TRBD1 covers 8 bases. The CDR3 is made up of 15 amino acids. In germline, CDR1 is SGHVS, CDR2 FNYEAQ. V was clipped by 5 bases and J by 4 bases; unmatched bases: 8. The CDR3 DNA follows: TGTGCCAGCAGCGGCCAGGGGGCGAGCGCAGATACGCAGTATTTT. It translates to CASSGQGASADTQYF.

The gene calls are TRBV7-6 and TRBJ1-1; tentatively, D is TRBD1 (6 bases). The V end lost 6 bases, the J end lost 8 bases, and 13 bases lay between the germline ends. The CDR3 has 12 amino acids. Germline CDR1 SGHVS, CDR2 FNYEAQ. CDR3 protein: CASRQHGTEAFF. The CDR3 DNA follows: TGTGCCAGCAGACAACACGGGACAGAAGCTTTCTTT.

CDR3 sequence: CASSLSGSPDNNEQFF. The CDR3 DNA sequence: TGCGCCAGCAGCTTGAGTGGTAGCCCAGATAACAATGAGCAGTTCTTC. J is TRBJ2-1 and V is TRBV5-1; D gene uncertain. V was cut by 1 base and J by 5 bases, with 16 bases left in between. The CDR3 runs 16 residues. In germline, CDR1 is SGHRS, CDR2 YFSETQ.

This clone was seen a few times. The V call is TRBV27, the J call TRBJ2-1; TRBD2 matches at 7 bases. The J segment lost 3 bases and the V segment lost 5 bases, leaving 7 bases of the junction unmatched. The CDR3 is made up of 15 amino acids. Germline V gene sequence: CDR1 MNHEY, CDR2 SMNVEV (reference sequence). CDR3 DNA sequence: TGTGCCAGCAGTACCGGACTAGAATACTACAATGAGCAGTTCTTC. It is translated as CASSTGLEYYNEQFF.

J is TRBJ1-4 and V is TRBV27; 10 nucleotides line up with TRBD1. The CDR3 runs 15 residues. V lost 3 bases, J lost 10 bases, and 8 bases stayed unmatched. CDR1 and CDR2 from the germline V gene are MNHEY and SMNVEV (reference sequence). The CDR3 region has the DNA TGTGCCAGCAGTTTCTTCGCCGGACAGGGGGGAAAACTGTTTTTT. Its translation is CASSFFAGQGGKLFF.

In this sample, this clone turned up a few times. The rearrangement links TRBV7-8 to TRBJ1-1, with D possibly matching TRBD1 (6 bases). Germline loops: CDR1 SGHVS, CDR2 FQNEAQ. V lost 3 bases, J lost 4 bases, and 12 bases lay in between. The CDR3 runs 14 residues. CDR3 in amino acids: CASSFRGGATEAFF. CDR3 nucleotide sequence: TGTGCCAGCAGCTTTAGAGGGGGGGCCACTGAAGCTTTCTTT.

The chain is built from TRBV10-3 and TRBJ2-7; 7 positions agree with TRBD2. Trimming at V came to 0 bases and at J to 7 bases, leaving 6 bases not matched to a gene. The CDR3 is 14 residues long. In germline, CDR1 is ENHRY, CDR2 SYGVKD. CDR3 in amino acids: CAISESGRAGEQYF. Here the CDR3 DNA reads TGTGCCATCAGTGAGTCTGGGAGGGCAGGTGAGCAGTACTTC.

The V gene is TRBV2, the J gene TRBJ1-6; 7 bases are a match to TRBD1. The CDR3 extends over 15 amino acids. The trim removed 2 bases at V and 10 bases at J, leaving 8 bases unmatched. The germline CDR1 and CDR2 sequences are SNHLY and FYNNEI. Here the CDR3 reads CASSELTGARSPLHF. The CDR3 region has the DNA TGTGCCAGCAGTGAACTAACAGGGGCCAGGTCACCCCTCCACTTT.

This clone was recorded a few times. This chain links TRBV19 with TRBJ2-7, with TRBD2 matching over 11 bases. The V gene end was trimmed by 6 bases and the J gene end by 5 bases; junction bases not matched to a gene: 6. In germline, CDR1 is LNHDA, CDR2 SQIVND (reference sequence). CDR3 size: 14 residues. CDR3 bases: TGTGCCAGTAGCCTCGGGACTAGCGGACACGAGCAGTACTTC. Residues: CASSLGTSGHEQYF.

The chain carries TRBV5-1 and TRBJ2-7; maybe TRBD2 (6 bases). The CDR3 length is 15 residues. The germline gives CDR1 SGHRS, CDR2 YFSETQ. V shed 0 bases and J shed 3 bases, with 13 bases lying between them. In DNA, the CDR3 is TGCGCCAGCAGCTTGGCCCCGGGACTTAACTACGAGCAGTACTTC. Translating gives CASSLAPGLNYEQYF.

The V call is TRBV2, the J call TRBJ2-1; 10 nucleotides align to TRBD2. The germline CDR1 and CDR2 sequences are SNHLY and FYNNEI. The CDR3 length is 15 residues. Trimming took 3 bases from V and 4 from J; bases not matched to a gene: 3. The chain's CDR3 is CASSDSLAGYNEQFF. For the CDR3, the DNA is TGTGCCAGCAGTGACTCACTAGCGGGGTACAATGAGCAGTTCTTC.

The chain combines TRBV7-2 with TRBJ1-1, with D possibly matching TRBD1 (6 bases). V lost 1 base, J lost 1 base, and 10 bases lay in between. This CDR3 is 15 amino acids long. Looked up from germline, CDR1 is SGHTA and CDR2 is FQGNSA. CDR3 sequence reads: CASSLDRVRNTEAFF. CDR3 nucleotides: TGTGCCAGCAGCTTAGACAGGGTGAGGAACACTGAAGCTTTCTTT.

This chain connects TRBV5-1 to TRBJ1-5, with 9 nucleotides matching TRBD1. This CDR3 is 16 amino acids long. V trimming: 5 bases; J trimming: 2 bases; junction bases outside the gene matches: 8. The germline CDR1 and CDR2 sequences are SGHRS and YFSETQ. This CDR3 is CASSSGTGSGNQPQHF. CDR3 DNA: TGCGCCAGCAGTTCCGGGACAGGGTCGGGCAATCAGCCCCAGCATTTT.

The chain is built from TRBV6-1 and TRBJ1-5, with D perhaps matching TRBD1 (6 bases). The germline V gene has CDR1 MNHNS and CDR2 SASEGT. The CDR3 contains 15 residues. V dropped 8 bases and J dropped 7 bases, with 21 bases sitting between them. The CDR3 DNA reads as TGTGCCAGCTCCTCGGAAAAGGGAAGGGGGCAGCCCCAGCATTTT. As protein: CASSSEKGRGQPQHF.